Listed below are T cell receptor beta chains from one sample, sequenced in a study of early T cells in non-severe SARS-CoV-2 infection. Using its own MiXCR run on the 5' RACE reads, TCRdb lists one record per CDR3 protein. The data hold approximately 74,000 distinct CDR3 sequences, with 11% to 15% observed a single time. The specimen was whole blood. Receptors were obtained from an adult who was a healthcare worker with PCR-confirmed SARS-CoV-2 infection or an uninfected control (not recorded which). Each CDR3 is given with its conserved first and last residue. A D gene is named only where the DNA matches it firmly. Some rows mark clone size as missing; the rest say once, few, many or name a class of expanded clone.

>-|14|TRBV12-3/TRBV12-4|TRBJ1-4|-
CASARQSNNEKLFF
TGTGCCAGCGCCAGACAGTCCAACAATGAAAAACTGTTTTTT
>few|16|TRBV4-3|TRBJ2-7|TRBD1
CASSHGTVTPSYEQYF
TGCGCCAGCAGCCACGGGACAGTCACACCTTCCTACGAGCAGTACTTC
>many|16|TRBV2|TRBJ2-2|-
CASSGGVTLYPGELFF
TGTGCCAGCAGTGGAGGGGTAACCCTTTATCCCGGGGAGCTGTTTTTT
>few|12|TRBV29-1|TRBJ2-7|-
CRGGQGAYEQYF
TGCAGGGGAGGCCAGGGGGCCTACGAGCAGTACTTC
>-|15|TRBV20-1|TRBJ2-1|TRBD2
CSARDGTKGDNEQFF
TGCAGTGCTAGAGACGGGACTAAGGGCGATAATGAGCAGTTCTTC
>-|15|TRBV5-1|TRBJ2-2|-
CASSFAGGMTGELFF
TGCGCCAGCAGCTTCGCCGGGGGAATGACCGGGGAGCTGTTTTTT
>few|15|TRBV7-8|TRBJ1-1|-
CASSLRQRGNTEAFF
TGTGCCAGCAGCTTAAGACAGAGAGGGAACACTGAAGCTTTCTTT
>few|13|TRBV27|TRBJ2-4|-
CASSLRSPNIQYF
TGTGCCAGCAGTTTACGGTCACCCAACATTCAGTACTTC
>-|14|TRBV5-5|TRBJ2-7|-
CASSTQSPAPEQYF
TGTGCCAGCAGTACCCAATCGCCGGCGCCCGAGCAGTACTTC
>-|13|TRBV27|TRBJ2-3|-
CASSLLSTDTQYF
TGTGCCAGCAGTTTACTTAGCACAGATACGCAGTATTTT
>many|12|TRBV29-1|TRBJ2-3|-
CSVEGVTDTQYF
TGCAGCGTCGAAGGGGTGACAGATACGCAGTATTTT
>-|14|TRBV20-1|TRBJ1-5|-
CSAEGLKEGQPQHF
TGCAGTGCGGAGGGGCTCAAAGAGGGTCAGCCCCAGCATTTT
>many|18|TRBV7-2|TRBJ2-7|TRBD2
CASSLEFYVAGGRPQQYF
TGTGCCAGCAGCTTAGAGTTCTACGTAGCGGGGGGGCGACCCCAGCAGTACTTC
>-|14|TRBV11-2|TRBJ1-1|-
CASSYYGGDTEAFF
TGTGCCAGCAGCTATTATGGGGGGGACACTGAAGCTTTCTTT
>many|13|TRBV6-5|TRBJ2-7|-
CASSPRLDYEQYF
TGTGCCAGCAGTCCCCGACTAGACTACGAGCAGTACTTC
>many|16|TRBV12-3/TRBV12-4|TRBJ1-4|TRBD1
CASSQGQGVANEKLFF
TGTGCCAGCAGTCAAGGACAGGGTGTGGCTAATGAAAAACTGTTTTTT
>few|14|TRBV6-5|TRBJ2-2|-
CASSISGATGELFF
TGTGCCAGCAGCATATCGGGGGCCACCGGGGAGCTGTTTTTT
>-|13|TRBV9|TRBJ1-2|-
CASSGRGGYGYTF
TGTGCCAGCAGCGGGAGAGGGGGCTATGGCTACACCTTC
>-|14|TRBV7-2|TRBJ2-5|-
CASSLGASGETQYF
TGTGCCAGCAGCTTAGGGGCCTCGGGAGAGACCCAGTACTTC
>-|13|TRBV2|TRBJ1-1|-
CASIQVPNTEAFF
TGTGCCAGCATTCAAGTTCCGAACACTGAAGCTTTCTTT
>many|16|TRBV7-2|TRBJ1-3|TRBD1
CASSYQGQASGNTIYF
TGTGCCAGCAGCTACCAGGGACAGGCCTCTGGAAACACCATATATTTT
>-|14|TRBV3-1|TRBJ1-2|-
CASSPGALNYGYTF
TGTGCCAGCAGCCCCGGAGCCCTAAACTATGGCTACACCTTC
>-|13|TRBV7-3|TRBJ2-3|-
CASSLDYSDTQYF
TGTGCCAGCAGCTTAGATTACTCAGATACGCAGTATTTT
>few|13|TRBV20-1|TRBJ1-2|-
CSARVQGYDGYTF
TGCAGTGCTAGAGTACAGGGTTACGATGGCTACACCTTC